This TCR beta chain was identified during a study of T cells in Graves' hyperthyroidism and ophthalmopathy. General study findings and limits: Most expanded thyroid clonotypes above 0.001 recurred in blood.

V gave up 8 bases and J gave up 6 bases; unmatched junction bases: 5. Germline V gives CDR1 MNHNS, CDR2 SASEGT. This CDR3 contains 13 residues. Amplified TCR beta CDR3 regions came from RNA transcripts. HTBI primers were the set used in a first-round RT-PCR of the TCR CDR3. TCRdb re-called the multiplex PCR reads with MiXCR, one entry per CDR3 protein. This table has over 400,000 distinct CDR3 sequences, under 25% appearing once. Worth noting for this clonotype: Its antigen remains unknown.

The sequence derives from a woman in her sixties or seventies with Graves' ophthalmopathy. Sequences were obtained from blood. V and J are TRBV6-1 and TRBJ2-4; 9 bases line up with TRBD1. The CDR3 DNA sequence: TGTGCCAGCCGTACGACAGGGGGAAACATTCAGTACTTC. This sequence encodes CASRTTGGNIQYF.